The entry below gives a single T cell receptor beta chain sequence along with its context. This specimen comes from a study of blood T cells in healthy people across ages. The amount of total RNA extracted per sample was at least 5 micrograms. CDR1 SQVTM and CDR2 ANQGSEA come from the germline V gene. This CDR3 is built from 15 residues. The ends lost 6 bases at V and 1 base at J; junction bases unmatched: 9. Together with a sample-barcoded 5' primer, a J-beta primer mix was included in a second PCR lasting about 6 to 11 cycles. A template-switch adaptor with 12 random nucleotides tagged each cDNA molecule. Via MiXCR, TCRdb re-called the 5' RACE reads, giving one row per CDR3 protein. The table has around 780,000 distinct CDR3 sequences, around 50% seen once.

The sequenced sample was blood. The origin of this receptor is a middle-aged man in good health. This sequence joins TRBV29-1 and TRBJ1-1; TRBD1 agrees at 9 bases. This CDR3 reads CSVLEQGARNTEAFF. The DNA of the CDR3 is TGCAGCGTACTCGAACAGGGGGCGCGGAACACTGAAGCTTTCTTT.